One T cell receptor beta chain is described in this entry. The data were obtained in a study of blood T cell repertoires in COVID-19. The germline V gene encodes CDR1 LNHDA and CDR2 SQIVND (reference sequence). The CDR3 loop spans 14 amino acids. The V and J ends lost 5 bases and 11 bases, in that order; junction bases with no gene match: 7. Original data processing: Nucleated cell number was recorded as an estimate derived from reference gene primer amplification. Sequencing used immunoSEQ multiplex PCR; TCRdb keeps in-frame clones, though not all of them. The DNA was the basis for D and trimming; V, J and clone size are from that table. The data contain about 150,000 clones, 76% of them seen just once; the ten biggest clones take up 3.7%.

The clonotype was recovered from a woman older than 75 with acute or convalescent COVID-19. This chain uses TRBV19 with TRBJ2-1, with TRBD2 identical over 12 bases. What was sequenced was peripheral blood. The CDR3 loop is CASSEGLAGRKQFF. The CDR3 nucleotides are TGTGCCAGTAGTGAGGGACTAGCGGGCCGTAAGCAGTTCTTC. The full variable domain, with the rest looked up from reference TRBV19 and TRBJ2-1, is DGGITQSPKYLFRKEGQNVTLSCEQNLNHDAMYWYRQDPGQGLRLIYYSQIVNDFQKGDIAEGYSVSREKKESFPLTVTSAQKNPTAFYLCASSEGLAGRKQFFGPGTRLTVL.